This TCR beta chain was observed in a study of T cells in narcolepsy. The length of the CDR3 is 14 residues. CDR1 ENHRY and CDR2 SYGVKD come from the germline V gene. V was trimmed by 4 bases and J by 3 bases, leaving 10 bases between them. Sequencing used immunoSEQ multiplex PCR; TCRdb keeps in-frame clones, though not all of them. This table holds approximately 38,000 clones, about nine tenths found once. In the case of this clone: What it binds is unknown.

General study findings and limits: Healthy controls reportedly lacked the autoreactive clonotypes serially found in patients' blood.

Sequencing was done on a sample of CD45RA- memory CD4+ T cells from PBMCs. The V gene is TRBV10-3, the J gene TRBJ1-5, with D uncertain. The clonotype originates from a human donor with narcolepsy. The CDR3 DNA is TGTGCCATCAGTGCGGGCAGACTCAATCAGCCCCAGCATTTT. This codes for CAISAGRLNQPQHF.